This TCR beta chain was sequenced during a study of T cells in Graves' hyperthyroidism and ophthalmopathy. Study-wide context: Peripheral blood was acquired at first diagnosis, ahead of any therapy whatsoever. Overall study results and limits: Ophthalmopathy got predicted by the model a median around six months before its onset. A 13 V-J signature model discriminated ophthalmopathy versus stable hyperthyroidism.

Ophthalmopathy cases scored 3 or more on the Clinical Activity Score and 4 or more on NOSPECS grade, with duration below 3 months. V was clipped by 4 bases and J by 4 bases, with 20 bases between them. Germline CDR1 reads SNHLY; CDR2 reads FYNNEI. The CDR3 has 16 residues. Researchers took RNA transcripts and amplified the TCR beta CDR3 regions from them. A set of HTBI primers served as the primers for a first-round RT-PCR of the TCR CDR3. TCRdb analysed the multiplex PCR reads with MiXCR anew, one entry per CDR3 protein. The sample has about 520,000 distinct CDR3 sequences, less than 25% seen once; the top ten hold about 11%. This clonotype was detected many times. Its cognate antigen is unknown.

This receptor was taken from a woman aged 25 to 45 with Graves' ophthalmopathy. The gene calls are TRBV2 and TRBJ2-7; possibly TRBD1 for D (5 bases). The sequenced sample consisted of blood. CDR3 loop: CASSGSRTGLEYEQYF. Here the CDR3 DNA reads TGTGCCAGCAGTGGGAGCCGAACAGGATTAGAGTACGAGCAGTACTTC.